One T cell receptor beta chain is described in this entry. This specimen belongs to a study of shared T cell receptors in the human thymus. Profiling relied on immunoSEQ multiplex PCR, and the TCRdb table lists in-frame clones only, not all of them. The table records about 400,000 clones, roughly 94% of them present only once. The sample comprised thymocytes. This TCR was sampled from a human donor.

Here the CDR3 reads CASSLDPGQGYEQYF. CDR3 bases: TGTGCCAGCAGCTTAGATCCGGGACAGGGGTACGAGCAGTACTTC. The genes are TRBV5-6 and TRBJ2-7; 10 bases line up with TRBD1. Germline trimming cut 2 bases from V and 4 bases from J; bases unmatched to any gene: 6. Germline V gene data show CDR1 as SGHDT and CDR2 as YYEEEE. This CDR3 has 15 amino acids. Using reference TRBV5-6 and TRBJ2-7 for the parts outside the CDR3, the full variable domain is DAGVTQSPTHLIKTRGQQVTLRCSPKSGHDTVSWYQQALGQGPQFIFQYYEEEERQRGNFPDRFSGHQFPNYSSELNVNALLLGDSALYLCASSLDPGQGYEQYFGPGTRLTVT.